This T cell receptor beta chain appears in the sequencing data of a study of T cell responses to AZD1222 COVID-19 vaccine. Study in general: Samples with a second dose at about 4 or about 12 weeks were pooled together. Study-wide findings and caveats: Females made up more of the donors, who were largely white British, and clonal diversity may have come out too low. Reportedly, nearly half of unique spike TCRs recognized epitopes outside B.1.351/B.1.1.7 mutations.

As regards this clone: The antigen remains undetermined.

Clones were read by immunoSEQ multiplex PCR, and TCRdb kept only the in-frame ones, dropping some. The sample lists over 110,000 clones, 90% to 95% seen once, with 5.1% in the top ten. The origin of this receptor is an adult in good health. This material consisted of peripheral blood, taken on day 0 of AZD1222 vaccination.

In DNA, the CDR3 is TGTGCCAGCACCCCGCGGAGGGGGGCGGCCTACGAGCAGTACTTC. This translates into CASTPRRGAAYEQYF. V gene TRBV6-5 combines with J gene TRBJ2-7, with D possibly called TRBD1 or TRBD2 (6 bases each). The germline V gene has CDR1 MNHEY and CDR2 SVGAGI. The CDR3 is 15 residues long. V was trimmed by 7 bases and J by 2 bases, leaving 18 bases between them.